The clone carrying this T cell receptor (beta chain) was counted once. Germline V lookup: CDR1 SNHLY, CDR2 FYNNEI. The CDR3 contains 12 residues. V lost 3 bases and J 11 bases, leaving 11 bases between the germline ends. These data originate in a study of blood T cell repertoires in COVID-19. Authors' methods: How many nucleated cells were present was estimated from reference gene primer amplification. Data came from immunoSEQ multiplex PCR; TCRdb stores just in-frame clones and leaves some out. D and trimming were read from the DNA, whereas the V and J calls and clone size are those reported in that table. Of a few hundred thousand clones listed, around 86% are singletons. Clinical history as reported by participants underpinned cohort assignment. Recovery meant two consecutive negative NP/OP PCR tests, professional clearance, or resolved symptoms.

Sample: PBMCs or T cells enriched from blood (not recorded which). This TCR was recovered from a woman between 50 and 59 years old who had recovered from COVID-19. This sequence joins TRBV2 and TRBJ2-1, with a tentative D call TRBD2 (5 bases). CDR3 sequence reads: CASSEVGEKQFF. CDR3 bases: TGTGCCAGCAGTGAGGTCGGGGAAAAGCAGTTCTTC. The whole variable domain, remainder taken from reference TRBV2 and TRBJ2-1, is EPEVTQTPSHQVTQMGQEVILRCVPISNHLYFYWYRQILGQKVEFLVSFYNNEISEKSEIFDDQFSVERPDGSNFTLKIRSTKLEDSAMYFCASSEVGEKQFFGPGTRLTVL.